This TCR beta chain appears in the sequencing data of a study of cytomegalovirus exposure and HLA in healthy donors. Study-level background: A preliminary data release comprised tens of millions of unique TCRs obtained from HLA-typed donors.

This clone was counted once. Its antigen remains unknown. This CDR3 comprises 17 residues. Trimming removed 0 bases at V and 2 bases at J, with 16 bases between. In germline, CDR1 is SGHNT, CDR2 YYREEE (reference sequence). Study findings and constraints: Analyzed later, association rates of TCRs varied across HLA loci, with DRB1 most and HLA-C fewest. TCR beta chain V- and J-gene trimming was linked, in a later analysis, to a missense variant in DCLRE1C. Altogether, around 160 TCR beta chains were recorded as cytomegalovirus-associated.

The PCR had 60 Vbeta and 13 Jbeta primers. The data were produced by immunoSEQ multiplex PCR, yet TCRdb's version contains in-frame clones alone and is incomplete. This sample has about 130,000 clones; around four fifths occur once, and the top ten carry 10% to 12%. The V gene is TRBV5-4, the J gene TRBJ2-3; a possible D gene is TRBD2 (5 bases). Input material: PBMCs. This sequence was found in a male donor in good health and CMV-seropositive. CDR3 loop: CASSLGGLSGITDTQYF. The CDR3 DNA reads TGTGCCAGCAGCTTGGGGGGATTGTCGGGGATCACAGATACGCAGTATTTT.